Below, one T cell receptor (beta chain) is given with its context. In the original processing: From reference gene primer amplification, estimates of nucleated cell counts were derived. This table comes from immunoSEQ multiplex PCR, and its TCRdb copy is limited to in-frame clones, with some not included. Clonal size and the V and J genes are those of that table, whereas D and trimming came from the DNA. The sample contains about 200,000 clones, roughly 87% of which appear only once. Categorization into cohorts depended on clinical history that participants reported. Symptom resolution, clearance, or two negative PCRs marked donors in Cohort 3 as recovered. This sample was included in a study of blood T cell repertoires in COVID-19. Study background: COVID-19 samples from acute and convalescent phases originated in the United States, Italy and Spain.

Sequences were obtained from PBMCs or T cells enriched from blood (not recorded which). This sequence originates from a woman in her twenties or thirties who had recovered from COVID-19.

This CDR3 reads CASSIAPRKLDTGELFF. The CDR3 DNA follows: TGTGCCAGCAGTATTGCTCCCCGCAAGCTCGACACCGGGGAGCTGTTTTTT. V usage is TRBV5-8 and J usage is TRBJ2-2; D remains ambiguous. The CDR3 is 17 residues long. From germline, CDR1 is SGHTS and CDR2 YDEGEE. V lost 5 bases to trimming and J lost 3 bases, with 20 bases between them.